This is a list of T cell receptor beta chains from one sample in a study of OX40 agonist ivuxolimab in advanced cancers. Generated by immunoSEQ multiplex PCR, the TCRdb table keeps only in-frame clones and is missing some. The table lists roughly 73,000 clones, about 91% of them singletons. The material was CD4+ or CD8+ T cells sorted from blood, obtained in a trial of the OX40 agonist ivuxolimab. The receptors were sampled from an adult with an advanced solid tumor such as melanoma, head and neck, liver or kidney cancer. CDR3s include the opening cysteine and the closing phenylalanine or tryptophan. D genes are given only for firm matches. The size of a clone is reported for some rows only, either as once, few or many, or as a class for expanded clones.

>TRBJ2-5|.|TRBV11-2|.
CASSLGTGSETQYF
TGTGCCAGCAGCTTAGGAACCGGGTCAGAGACCCAGTACTTC
>TRBJ1-6|.|TRBV28|TRBD1
CASSLDRGLSPLHF
TGTGCCAGCAGTTTGGACAGGGGGCTATCACCCCTCCACTTT
>TRBJ2-3|.|TRBV10-3|.
CAISVGAKDTQYF
TGTGCCATCAGTGTGGGGGCTAAAGATACGCAGTATTTT
>TRBJ2-7|.|TRBV5-1|.
CASSLWALMDEQYF
TGCGCCAGCAGCCTCTGGGCCCTGATGGATGAGCAGTACTTC
>TRBJ2-1|.|TRBV18|TRBD1
CASAGTGFNEQFF
TGTGCCAGCGCCGGGACAGGGTTCAATGAGCAGTTCTTC
>TRBJ2-4|.|TRBV6-1|.
CASSEGWQLAKNIQYF
TGTGCCAGCAGTGAAGGTTGGCAGCTAGCCAAAAACATTCAGTACTTC
>TRBJ1-5|once|TRBV28|.
CASREARGSQPQHF
TGTGCCAGCAGAGAGGCCAGGGGCTCTCAGCCCCAGCATTTT
>TRBJ2-4|.|TRBV7-2|.
CASSPAFRGNIQYF
TGTGCCAGCAGCCCAGCCTTCCGAGGAAACATTCAGTACTTC
>TRBJ1-4|.|TRBV4-2|TRBD1
CASSQEPGQGAEKLFF
TGTGCCAGCAGCCAAGAACCGGGACAGGGGGCGGAAAAACTGTTTTTT
>TRBJ1-2|.|TRBV9|.
CASSVGNSHGYTF
TGTGCCAGCAGCGTAGGTAACTCCCATGGCTACACCTTC
>TRBJ1-3|.|TRBV19|.
CASSRSVRNSGNTIYF
TGTGCCAGTAGTCGCAGTGTCCGAAACTCTGGAAACACCATATATTTT
>TRBJ1-1|.|TRBV9|.
CASSGLDRGNTEAFF
TGTGCCAGCAGCGGCCTAGACCGGGGGAACACTGAAGCTTTCTTT
>TRBJ2-3|.|TRBV7-3|.
CASRGEGDTQYF
TGTGCCAGCCGAGGAGAGGGGGATACGCAGTATTTT
>TRBJ1-4|.|TRBV10-2|TRBD1
CASTGTDTEKLFF
TGCGCCAGCACTGGGACAGATACAGAAAAACTGTTTTTT
>TRBJ2-7|few|TRBV30|.
CAWSVGSGRHLF
TGTGCCTGGAGTGTAGGTTCGGGACGCCACCTATTC
>TRBJ2-7|.|TRBV28|TRBD2
CASSSGGEQYF
TGTGCCAGCAGTTCGGGGGGGGAGCAGTACTTC
>TRBJ1-2|.|TRBV6-1|.
CASRRDLVNYGYTF
TGTGCCAGCAGGCGGGACCTCGTTAACTATGGCTACACCTTC
>TRBJ2-1|.|TRBV28|.
CASSETVEECEQFF
TGTGCTAGCAGCGAGACAGTTGAGGAATGTGAGCAGTTCTTC
>TRBJ1-6|.|TRBV27|.
CASSLTVSSSYNSPLHF
TGTGCCAGCAGCCTGACGGTTTCGAGCTCCTATAATTCACCCCTCCACTTT
>TRBJ2-3|.|TRBV5-1|TRBD2
CASKETSGSTDTQYF
TGCGCCAGCAAGGAGACTAGCGGTAGCACAGATACGCAGTATTTT
>TRBJ2-1|.|TRBV18|.
CASSPPSSNEQFF
TGTGCCAGCTCACCACCGTCTTCCAATGAGCAGTTCTTC
>TRBJ2-2|.|TRBV5-1|.
CASSLASMDTGELFF
TGCGCCAGCAGCTTGGCCTCCATGGACACCGGGGAGCTGTTTTTT
>TRBJ2-5|.|TRBV7-9|.
CASSPQDPKTQYF
TGTGCCAGCAGCCCCCAGGACCCCAAGACCCAGTACTTC
>TRBJ2-3|.|TRBV5-1|TRBD2
CASSLVAGTDTQYF
TGCGCCAGCAGCTTGGTAGCGGGAACTGATACGCAGTATTTT
>TRBJ2-2|.|TRBV9|TRBD2
CASSIDALAGTGELFF
TGTGCCAGCAGCATAGATGCCCTAGCGGGCACCGGGGAGCTGTTTTTT
>TRBJ2-3|.|TRBV30|.
CAWSVYGQNSDTQYF
TGTGCCTGGAGTGTGTACGGCCAAAACTCAGATACGCAGTATTTT
>TRBJ2-3|.|TRBV9|.
CASSVAEGADTQYF
TGTGCCAGCAGCGTAGCGGAAGGAGCAGATACGCAGTATTTT
>TRBJ1-4|once|TRBV11-2|.
CASSLAGGSGSTNEKLFF
TGTGCCAGCAGCTTAGCCGGGGGGTCCGGATCGACTAATGAAAAACTGTTTTTT
>TRBJ2-1|.|TRBV19|TRBD2
CASSPGTRGGNEQFF
TGTGCCAGTAGTCCGGGAACGCGGGGGGGCAATGAGCAGTTCTTC
>TRBJ1-4|.|TRBV30|.
CAWSVGGRGKLFF
TGTGCCTGGAGTGTGGGAGGGCGCGGGAAACTGTTTTTT
>TRBJ2-7|.|TRBV10-3|TRBD2
CAAKPGLATYEQYF
TGTGCCGCCAAACCGGGACTAGCGACCTACGAGCAGTACTTC